A selection of T cell receptor beta chains follows, all from one sample in a study of cytomegalovirus exposure and HLA in healthy donors. TCRdb's table, derived via immunoSEQ multiplex PCR, lists solely in-frame clones and lacks some. The sample has approximately 130,000 clones, 8.5% to 9% seen once. Sequences were obtained from PBMCs. The receptor source for this set is a woman aged 40 to 50 in good health and CMV-seropositive. Both conserved end residues are part of each CDR3. The D gene is left open where the match is weak. Only part of the rows carry a size: once, few, many, or a class if the clone is expanded.

DNA	CDR3	D	V	J	size
TGTGCCAGCTCACCTGACAGTGTGGCTGAAGCTTTCTTT	CASSPDSVAEAFF	NA	TRBV18	TRBJ1-1	NA
TGCAGCGCCACAGCTTCAACTAATGAAAAACTGTTTTTT	CSATASTNEKLFF	NA	TRBV29-1	TRBJ1-4	few
TGTGCCAGCAGTTCACGGGGGGGCGCAGCTGGAAACACCATATATTTT	CASSSRGGAAGNTIYF	NA	TRBV6-5	TRBJ1-3	few
TGTGCCATCAGTCCCCTGACAGGGATTAACTATGGCTACACCTTC	CAISPLTGINYGYTF	TRBD1	TRBV10-3	TRBJ1-2	NA
TGTGCCTGGAGTGTACAGCTCATGAACACTGAAGCTTTCTTT	CAWSVQLMNTEAFF	NA	TRBV30	TRBJ1-1	NA
TGTGCCAGCAGCGTAGGGGAGAGTGGGGCCTACGAGCAGTACTTC	CASSVGESGAYEQYF	NA	TRBV9	TRBJ2-7	few
TGCGCCAGCAGCTTACCGGACAGGGGGCTTCAGAGCAATCAGCCCCAGCATTTT	CASSLPDRGLQSNQPQHF	TRBD1	TRBV5-1	TRBJ1-5	few
TGTGCCAGCAGTGATCTGAGGGCAGGTAGACCCCTCCACTTT	CASSDLRAGRPLHF	NA	TRBV25-1	TRBJ1-6	NA
TGCGCCAGCACCGAGACAGGGCAAACAATCTCTGGAAACACCATATATTTT	CASTETGQTISGNTIYF	TRBD1	TRBV5-1	TRBJ1-3	few
TGTGCTAGTGGTTTCACAGGGGATACGCAGTATTTT	CASGFTGDTQYF	NA	TRBV12-5	TRBJ2-3	few
TGTGCCAGCAGGTGGAGGACAGGGGCCGGGGAGCTGTTTTTT	CASRWRTGAGELFF	TRBD1	TRBV5-6	TRBJ2-2	few
TGTGCCAGCAGCCAAGACAGGTCTAACTATGGCTACACCTTC	CASSQDRSNYGYTF	NA	TRBV11-2	TRBJ1-2	few
TGTGCCAGCAGTCCGAGCTCCTATAATTCACCCCTCCACTTT	CASSPSSYNSPLHF	NA	TRBV27	TRBJ1-6	few
TGTGCCAGCAGCCCCCTTCGACTAGCGGGCGAGCAGTTCTTC	CASSPLRLAGEQFF	TRBD2	TRBV7-8	TRBJ2-1	few
TGTGCCACTTGGACAGGAAGCTATGGCTACACCTTC	CATWTGSYGYTF	TRBD1	TRBV6-5	TRBJ1-2	NA
TGTGCCAGCAGCCTCGCGGGGGGCAGACGAAACACTGAAGCTTTCTTT	CASSLAGGRRNTEAFF	NA	TRBV7-3	TRBJ1-1	few
TGTGCCATCAAATTGACAGGGGGCCCAGATACGCAGTATTTT	CAIKLTGGPDTQYF	TRBD1	TRBV10-3	TRBJ2-3	few
TGCAGTGCCCCCCGGTCCTACGAGCAGTACTTC	CSAPRSYEQYF	NA	TRBV20-1	TRBJ2-7	few
TGTGCCAGCTCACCACCGGGACAGGCGGATGGTACTGAAGCTTTCTTT	CASSPPGQADGTEAFF	TRBD1	TRBV18	TRBJ1-1	few
TGTGCCGGGGTGGAGGGGCCCCCTTACGAGCAGTACTTC	CAGVEGPPYEQYF	NA	TRBV6-1	TRBJ2-7	NA
TGTGCCAGCAGCGACCGGGAGACTAGCGGGGGTCTCAATGAGCAGTTCTTC	CASSDRETSGGLNEQFF	TRBD2	TRBV5-4	TRBJ2-1	few
TGTGCCAGCAAAAAGGGGGGGGGAGAGACAGATACGCAGTATTTT	CASKKGGGETDTQYF	NA	TRBV28	TRBJ2-3	NA
TGCGCCAGCAGCTTGGACGGGACAGGGGAGTCCACTGAAGCTTTCTTT	CASSLDGTGESTEAFF	TRBD1	TRBV5-1	TRBJ1-1	few
TGTGCCAGCAGCCGTGGAGGACCCGACCAGAACACTGAAGCTTTCTTT	CASSRGGPDQNTEAFF	NA	TRBV7-9	TRBJ1-1	few
TGTGCCAGCAGGCGACAGGGGACTCGGTACGAGCAGTACTTC	CASRRQGTRYEQYF	TRBD1	TRBV2	TRBJ2-7	few
TGTGCCTCACAGGGGGGGGTACAAACAGATACGCAGTATTTT	CASQGGVQTDTQYF	NA	TRBV30	TRBJ2-3	few
TGTGCCAGCAGCGTAAGGGCCGGGGGAAAGGACGAGCAGTACTTC	CASSVRAGGKDEQYF	NA	TRBV9	TRBJ2-7	NA
TGTGCCAGCAGCCTAAGGACAGAGCTGTACGAGCAGTACTTC	CASSLRTELYEQYF	NA	TRBV7-6	TRBJ2-7	few
TGTGCCAGCAGTACAGGGTTTGACACTGAAGCTTTCTTT	CASSTGFDTEAFF	NA	TRBV6-1	TRBJ1-1	few